Below, 17 T cell receptor beta chains from the same sample are listed, as sequenced in a study of blood T cells in healthy people across ages (dated by TCRdb to about 2015). Preparation of the library involved 5' RACE. The reads were generated on an Illumina HiSeq 2500. The second PCR ran for about 7 to 11 cycles and used a J-beta primer mix along with a sample-barcoded 5' primer. TCRdb reprocessed the public reads (quality trimming at Q25 with fastp, clone calling with MiXCR) and kept in-frame beta chains. Each CDR3 protein appears once, grouped with its most common genes and DNA. For this sample the table gives about 780,000 distinct CDR3 sequences, of which about 26% were detected only once. Together, the top ten hold less than 3.5% of the sample. These same data were also listed under a study on T cells of mothers and their children.

The source material was blood. The receptors originated from a boy younger than 18 in good health.

This clonotype showed up just a few times. This chain joins TRBV28 and TRBJ2-1; 12 nucleotides match TRBD2. Gene TRBJ2-7 matches the end of the DNA better, so the J call may be wrong. The CDR3 extends over 15 amino acids. CDR1 is MDHEN and CDR2 is SYDVKM in the germline V gene. CDR3 DNA: TGTGCCAGCAGTTTAGGACTAGCGGGAATCTACGAGCAGTACTTC. Its protein product is CASSLGLAGIYEQYF.

The rearrangement links TRBV12-3 or TRBV12-4 to TRBJ1-4; no clear D gene. Trimming removed 2 bases from V and 0 bases from J, with 16 bases in between. The CDR3 totals 18 residues. The CDR3 is CASSLSSAYQSTNEKLFF. The CDR3 nucleotides are TGTGCCAGCAGTTTAAGTTCGGCGTACCAATCAACTAATGAAAAACTGTTTTTT.

The gene calls are TRBV5-1 and TRBJ2-5, with 13 bases lining up with TRBD2. CDR1 and CDR2 (germline): SGHRS, YFSETQ. The CDR3 contains 17 residues. V shed 4 bases and J 7 bases; nucleotides not matched to a gene: 13. The CDR3 protein is CASSIGTSGTFRGTQYF. CDR3 nucleotides: TGCGCCAGCAGCATTGGGACTAGCGGGACCTTCCGGGGGACCCAGTACTTC.

The rearrangement joins TRBV7-9 to TRBJ2-7; tentatively, D is TRBD1 (5 bases). The germline V and J ends were trimmed by 5 bases and 2 bases, with 19 bases remaining between them. This CDR3 contains 16 residues. The V gene's germline CDR1 is SEHNR and CDR2 FQNEAQ (reference sequence). The CDR3 DNA follows: TGTGCCAGCAGCCCACCCCCCGGACATCGAGCCTACGAGCAGTACTTC. Translated: CASSPPPGHRAYEQYF.

This clonotype was counted at least ten times. This rearrangement joins TRBV25-1 to TRBJ1-4; perhaps TRBD1 as D (6 bases). This CDR3 comprises 14 residues. From germline, CDR1 is MGHDK and CDR2 SYGVNS. Trimming cost V 2 bases and J 11 bases, with 15 bases left between them. The CDR3 DNA is TGTGCCAGCAGTGAAGAGCGGGACACGGCGAAACTGTTTTTT. It codes for CASSEERDTAKLFF. Supplemented by reference TRBV25-1 and TRBJ1-4, the full variable domain reads EADIYQTPRYLVIGTGKKITLECSQTMGHDKMYWYQQDPGMELHLIHYSYGVNSTEKGDLSSESTVSRIRTEHFPLTLESARPSHTSQYLCASSEERDTAKLFFGSGTQLSVL.

This clonotype was counted only a few times. The chain has TRBV5-1 and TRBJ2-1, with D possibly being TRBD1 (6 bases). The V end lost 7 bases, the J end lost 2 bases, and 16 bases lay between the germline ends. Germline assignment: CDR1 SGHRS and CDR2 YFSETQ. The CDR3 spans 15 residues. For the CDR3, the DNA is TGCGCCAGCCAAGGGGGTGGGTCCGCCTACAATGAGCAGTTCTTC. It encodes CASQGGGSAYNEQFF.

The table lists this clonotype with a few counts. The V gene is TRBV4-1, the J gene TRBJ2-7, with D hard to call. This CDR3 is built from 16 residues. Germline CDR1 MGHRA, CDR2 YSYEKL. The V end lost 0 bases, the J end lost 1 base, and 13 bases lay between the germline ends. In DNA form, the CDR3 reads TGCGCCAGCAGCCAAGACGCCAGCGACGTTTCCTACGAGCAGTACTTC. Amino acid sequence: CASSQDASDVSYEQYF.

The J gene is TRBJ2-7, the V gene TRBV20-1; 9 positions match TRBD1. Germline V gives CDR1 DFQATT, CDR2 SNEGSKA (reference sequence). V lost 5 bases to trimming and J lost 5 bases; unmatched junction nucleotides: 4. The CDR3 has 12 residues. CDR3 protein: CSAPDRGDEQYF. CDR3 nucleotide sequence: TGCAGTGCTCCCGACAGGGGGGACGAGCAGTACTTC.

This clonotype has just a few counts. This chain uses TRBV29-1 with TRBJ2-7, with 9 positions matching TRBD1. The germline V gene encodes CDR1 SQVTM and CDR2 ANQGSEA. CDR3 length equals 15 residues. The V segment lost 3 bases and the J segment 2 bases; nucleotides outside the gene matches: 8. CDR3 in DNA: TGCAGCGTTGATAAGCCGGACAGGGGTGCCTACGAGCAGTACTTC. It codes for CSVDKPDRGAYEQYF.

The CDR3 coding sequence is TGCAGTGCTAGAGAAAGACTAGTAACCGGGGAGCTGTTTTTT. Protein sequence: CSARERLVTGELFF. This chain connects TRBV20-1 to TRBJ2-2, with D perhaps matching TRBD2 (6 bases). The V end lost 0 bases, the J end lost 5 bases, and 10 bases lay between the germline ends. The CDR3 sequence is 14 residues long. Per the germline V gene, CDR1 is DFQATT and CDR2 is SNEGSKA (reference sequence).

V is TRBV20-1 and J is TRBJ2-7; D gene uncertain. The CDR3 loop spans 12 amino acids. Deletions cut 3 bases from V and 4 bases from J, with 10 bases between. Germline loops: CDR1 DFQATT, CDR2 SNEGSKA (reference sequence). The DNA of the CDR3 is TGCAGTGCTAGCCGGTTTAGGTACGAGCAGTACTTC. Translating it yields CSASRFRYEQYF.

As regards this clonotype: At one of its ends the junction is not consistent with the germline gene, which may arise from a read error. The chain is built from TRBV28 and TRBJ2-3; the D is unclear. This CDR3 has 15 amino acids. The V gene's germline CDR1 is MDHEN and CDR2 SYDVKM. CDR3 region: CAGSFWVFGTDTQYF. DNA for the CDR3: TGTGCCGGCAGTTTTTGGGTTTTTGGCACAGATACGCAGTATTTT.

In its sample, this clonotype was seen once. In nucleotides, the CDR3 is TGTGCCAGCATTGGGACAGGTCCTCGGAATGGCTACACCTTC. Encoded protein: CASIGTGPRNGYTF. The rearrangement joins TRBV28 to TRBJ1-2, with TRBD1 matching 8 bases. The V and J ends lost 7 bases and 6 bases, in that order; junction bases with no gene match: 10. Germline-derived CDR1 and CDR2 are MDHEN and SYDVKM. The CDR3 is made up of 14 amino acids.

The chain employs TRBV2 and TRBJ1-1; TRBD1 matches at 9 bases. With V trimmed by 7 bases and J by 7 bases, 7 bases remained unmatched. Germline V gene sequence: CDR1 SNHLY, CDR2 FYNNEI. The CDR3 extends over 13 amino acids. CDR3 in amino acids: CASKQGASVEAFF. The CDR3 coding sequence is TGTGCCAGCAAACAGGGGGCGAGCGTTGAAGCTTTCTTT.

This clonotype came up once. This sequence joins TRBV20-1 and TRBJ1-6, with TRBD1 matching 8 bases. Trimming at V came to 6 bases and at J to 8 bases, leaving 9 bases not matched to a gene. The CDR3 is 14 residues long. The germline V gene has CDR1 DFQATT and CDR2 SNEGSKA (reference sequence). The CDR3 DNA follows: TGCAGTGCCAGACGGACAGGGACGGATTCACCCCTCCACTTT. Protein sequence: CSARRTGTDSPLHF.

The J gene is TRBJ1-2, the V gene TRBV6-6; no clear D gene. The CDR3 totals 14 residues. V lost 6 bases and J lost 9, with 20 bases in between. Germline CDR1 MNHNY, CDR2 SVGAGI (reference sequence). The CDR3 region is CASSGPLEVLSYTF. CDR3 in DNA: TGTGCCAGCAGCGGACCCCTCGAAGTATTAAGCTACACCTTC.

This chain connects TRBV7-9 to TRBJ2-3, with 8 bases aligning to TRBD1. Trimming removed 8 bases from V and 15 bases from J; junction bases left unmatched: 13. This CDR3 contains 12 residues. Germline values: CDR1 SEHNR, CDR2 FQNEAQ (reference sequence). Written as DNA, the CDR3 is TGTGCCAGCTCTATCAGGACAGGGTCCCTCTATTTT. This sequence encodes CASSIRTGSLYF.